Listed below are T cell receptor beta chains from one sample, sequenced in a study of T cell changes during pregnancy in multiple sclerosis. The assay was immunoSEQ multiplex PCR, and TCRdb's table has in-frame clones only and misses some. The repertoire holds 50,000 to 75,000 clones, with roughly nine tenths as singletons. The source material was peripheral blood, sampled in the third trimester of pregnancy. All receptors come from a female donor in good health, enrolled as a control in a pregnancy study. CDR3s include the opening cysteine and the closing phenylalanine or tryptophan. Fields, in order: J gene, D gene, V gene, CDR3 protein. D genes are given only for firm matches.

TRBJ1-5,TRBD1,TRBV27,CASSLSGGQYSNQPQHF
TRBJ1-3,TRBD1,TRBV15,CATSRTGLSGNTIYF
TRBJ1-2,NA,TRBV16,CASSQSSGLYGYTF
TRBJ1-3,NA,TRBV5-4,CASSPVPGFSGNTIYF
TRBJ2-1,NA,TRBV27,CASSNTGSHEQFF
TRBJ2-3,NA,TRBV5-1,CASSLVPTDTQYF
TRBJ1-2,NA,TRBV19,CASSIGPSYTF
TRBJ1-1,TRBD1,TRBV19,CASSPDRGLVTEAFF
TRBJ1-4,NA,TRBV6-5,CASSYGEGNEKLFF
TRBJ2-7,TRBD2,TRBV7-6,CASSETSGSSYEQYF
TRBJ1-2,NA,TRBV28,CASSRGGTTYGYTF
TRBJ2-3,TRBD1,TRBV11-3,CASSDRDSPTDTQYF
TRBJ1-2,TRBD1,TRBV14,CASSQDHRGLNYGYTF
TRBJ2-3,NA,TRBV10-2,CASGQAGADTQYF
TRBJ1-4,NA,TRBV7-6,CASSLTVREKLFF
TRBJ1-3,NA,TRBV30,CASAGSGNTIYF
TRBJ2-7,TRBD1,TRBV5-1,CASSLGQGAYEQYF
TRBJ1-1,NA,TRBV6-5,CASSYGQTNTEAFF
TRBJ2-7,NA,TRBV20-1,CSATGSIEQYF
TRBJ1-2,TRBD1,TRBV7-2,CASSSYLPGQGARNYGYTF
TRBJ1-2,NA,TRBV6-6,CASTLEHYGYTF
TRBJ1-5,TRBD1,TRBV19,CASRANRGLSSNQPQHF
TRBJ1-1,NA,TRBV30,CAWSAGPQAFF
TRBJ1-5,NA,TRBV7-9,CASSPRGPSLGPQHF
TRBJ2-2,TRBD2,TRBV4-2,CASSRSGGFAGELFF
TRBJ1-2,TRBD1,TRBV30,CAWTYLDRVNGYTF
TRBJ2-5,TRBD2,TRBV5-1,CASSLLADQETQYF
TRBJ2-5,TRBD2,TRBV7-8,CASSPGSGRIQETQYF
TRBJ2-3,NA,TRBV6-5,CASSYSRAVDTQYF
TRBJ1-1,NA,TRBV6-5,CASSSPIGGTEAFF
TRBJ1-6,NA,TRBV5-6,CASSLNRDSPLHF
TRBJ2-7,TRBD1,TRBV27,CASRGTGDLYEQYF
TRBJ1-1,NA,TRBV9,CASSVANSMNTEAFF
TRBJ2-5,NA,TRBV30,CAWNGPGRTQYF
TRBJ2-7,NA,TRBV7-2,CASSLDQGIYEQYF
TRBJ2-7,TRBD1,TRBV28,CASSHGQAYEQYF
TRBJ1-3,NA,TRBV25-1,CASSESKQPSGNTIYF